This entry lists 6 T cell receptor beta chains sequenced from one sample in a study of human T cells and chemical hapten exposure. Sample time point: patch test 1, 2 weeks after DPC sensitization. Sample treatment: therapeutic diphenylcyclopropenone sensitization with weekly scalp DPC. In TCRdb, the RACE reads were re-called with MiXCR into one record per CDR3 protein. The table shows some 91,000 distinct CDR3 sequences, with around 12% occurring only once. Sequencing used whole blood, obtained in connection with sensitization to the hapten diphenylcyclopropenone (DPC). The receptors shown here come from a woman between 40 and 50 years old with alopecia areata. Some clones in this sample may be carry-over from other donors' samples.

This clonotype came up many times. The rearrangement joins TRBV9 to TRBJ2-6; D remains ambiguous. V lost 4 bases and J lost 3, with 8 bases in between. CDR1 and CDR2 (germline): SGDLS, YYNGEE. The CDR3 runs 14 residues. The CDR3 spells CASSPPYGANVLTF. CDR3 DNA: TGTGCCAGCAGCCCCCCCTATGGGGCCAACGTCCTGACTTTC.

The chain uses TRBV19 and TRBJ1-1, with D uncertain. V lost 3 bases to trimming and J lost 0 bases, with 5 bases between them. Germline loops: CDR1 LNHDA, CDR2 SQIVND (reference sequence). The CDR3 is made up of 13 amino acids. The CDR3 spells CASSMILNTEAFF. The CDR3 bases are TGTGCCAGTAGTATGATACTGAACACTGAAGCTTTCTTT.

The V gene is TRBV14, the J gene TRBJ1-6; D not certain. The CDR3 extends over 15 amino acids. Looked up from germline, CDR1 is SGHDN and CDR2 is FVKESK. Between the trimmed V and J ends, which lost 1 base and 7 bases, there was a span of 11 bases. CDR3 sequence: CASSQVLGSNSPLHF. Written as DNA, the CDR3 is TGTGCCAGCAGCCAAGTCCTGGGTTCCAATTCACCCCTCCACTTT. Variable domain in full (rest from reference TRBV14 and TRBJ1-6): EAGVTQFPSHSVIEKGQTVTLRCDPISGHDNLYWYRRVMGKEIKFLLHFVKESKQDESGMPNNRFLAERTGGTYSTLKVQPAELEDSGVYFCASSQVLGSNSPLHFGNGTRLTVT.

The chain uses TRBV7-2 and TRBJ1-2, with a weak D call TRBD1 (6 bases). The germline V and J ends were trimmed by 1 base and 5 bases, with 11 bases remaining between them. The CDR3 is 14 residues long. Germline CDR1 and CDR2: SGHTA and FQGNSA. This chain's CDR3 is CASSLGTVGYGYTF. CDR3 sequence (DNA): TGTGCCAGCAGCTTAGGGACAGTTGGATATGGCTACACCTTC.

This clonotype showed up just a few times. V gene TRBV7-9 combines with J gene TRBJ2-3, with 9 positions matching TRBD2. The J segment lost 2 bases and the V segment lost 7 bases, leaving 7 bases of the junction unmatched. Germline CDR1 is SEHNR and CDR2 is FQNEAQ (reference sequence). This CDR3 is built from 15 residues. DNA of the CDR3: TGTGCCAGCACGGCTAGCGGGACGACCACAGATACGCAGTATTTT. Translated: CASTASGTTTDTQYF.

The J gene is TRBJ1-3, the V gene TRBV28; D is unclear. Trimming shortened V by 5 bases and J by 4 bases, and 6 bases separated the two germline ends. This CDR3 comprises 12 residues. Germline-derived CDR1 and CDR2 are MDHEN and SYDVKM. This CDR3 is CASSLTGNTIYF. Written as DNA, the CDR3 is TGTGCCAGCAGTCTGACAGGAAACACCATATATTTT. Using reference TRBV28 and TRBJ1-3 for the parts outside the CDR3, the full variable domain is DVKVTQSSRYLVKRTGEKVFLECVQDMDHENMFWYRQDPGLGLRLIYFSYDVKMKEKGDIPEGYSVSREKKERFSLILESASTNQTSMYLCASSLTGNTIYFGEGSWLTVV.